This T cell receptor (beta chain) was observed in a study of spatial heterogeneity in lung cancer. The library protocol tagged each TCR cDNA with a unique molecular identifier. TCRdb fed the 5' RACE reads into MiXCR, producing one record per CDR3 protein. Among tens of thousands of distinct CDR3 sequences listed, 6.3% were seen once. Described time point: sample taken at primary tumor resection. Sequencing covered unsorted whole RNA taken from tumor, nontumor lung or frozen PBMC. This clonotype was counted many times. Trimming at V came to 3 bases and at J to 2 bases, leaving 12 bases not matched to a gene. Per the germline V gene, CDR1 is MNHEY and CDR2 is SVGAGI. The CDR3 is made up of 17 amino acids.

Sequences were derived from PBMCs, sampled at surgery. The receptor was derived from a female donor with early-stage non-small cell lung cancer. The chain joins TRBV6-5 to TRBJ2-5; 7 nucleotides align to TRBD1. For the CDR3, the DNA is TGTGCCAGCAGTTATTACCAACCGGGACAGTTTCAAGAGACCCAGTACTTC. It translates to CASSYYQPGQFQETQYF.